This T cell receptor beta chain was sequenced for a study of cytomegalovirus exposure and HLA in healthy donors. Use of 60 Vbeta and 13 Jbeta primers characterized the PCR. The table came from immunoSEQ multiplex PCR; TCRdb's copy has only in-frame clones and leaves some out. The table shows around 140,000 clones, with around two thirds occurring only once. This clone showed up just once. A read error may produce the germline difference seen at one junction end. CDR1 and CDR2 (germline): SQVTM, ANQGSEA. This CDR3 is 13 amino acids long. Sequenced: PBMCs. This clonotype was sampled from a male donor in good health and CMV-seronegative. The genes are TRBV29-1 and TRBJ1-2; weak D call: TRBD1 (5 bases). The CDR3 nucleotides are TGCAGCGTTGAAGAGGAGGGGTCGTATGGCTACCCCTTC. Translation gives CSVEEEGSYGYPF. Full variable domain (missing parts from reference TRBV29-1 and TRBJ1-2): SAVISQKPSRDICQRGTSLTIQCQVDSQVTMMFWYRQQPGQSLTLIATANQGSEATYESGFVIDKFPISRPNLTFSTLTVSNMSPEDSSIYLCSVEEEGSYGYPFGSGTRLTVV.